Listed below are T cell receptor beta chains from one sample, sequenced in a study of blood T cell repertoires in COVID-19. The method was immunoSEQ multiplex PCR; TCRdb's version includes in-frame clones alone and lacks a portion of them. The sample lists about 150,000 clones; around 83% were seen once. Material: peripheral blood. These receptors were taken from a woman in her sixties with COVID-19, enrolled during active disease. The CDR3 runs from the conserved cysteine through the conserved F or W. D genes are given only for firm matches. Size is omitted from some rows. Given values are once, few, many or a class for expanded clones.

D	size	V	J	DNA	CDR3
TRBD1	NA	TRBV18	TRBJ1-4	TGTGCCAGCTCACCTAACCCGGACAGGGCAGAAAAACTGTTTTTT	CASSPNPDRAEKLFF
TRBD1	NA	TRBV6-5	TRBJ1-3	TGTGCCACACAGGGGGCGTATGAAAACACCATATATTTT	CATQGAYENTIYF
NA	once	TRBV25-1	TRBJ2-3	TGTGCCAGCAGTGAATGGTTCGGCCCGGCCTTACAGAACGGGCAGTATTTT	CASSEWFGPALQNGQYF
TRBD1	NA	TRBV29-1	TRBJ1-6	TGCAGCGTTGGAGGGGGCGATGGTTCACCCCTCCACTTT	CSVGGGDGSPLHF
NA	NA	TRBV18	TRBJ1-1	TGTGCCAGCTCACGGGCAGGAATGAACACTGAAGCTTTCTTT	CASSRAGMNTEAFF
NA	NA	TRBV5-8	TRBJ1-5	TGTGCCAGCAGCTTGGCTAGGGGGAGGGATCAGCCCCAGCATTTT	CASSLARGRDQPQHF
NA	NA	TRBV9	TRBJ1-2	TGTGCCAGCAGCGACCCCCCCCGCAGGGATGGCTACACCTTC	CASSDPPRRDGYTF
NA	once	TRBV3-1/TRBV3-2	TRBJ1-1	TGTGCCAGCAGCCCCAAGGGGGGGAGCACTGAAGCTTTCTTT	CASSPKGGSTEAFF
TRBD2	NA	TRBV6-4	TRBJ2-1	TGTGCCAGCAGTCCCCTAGCGGGAGGGCCTGGGCAGTTCTTC	CASSPLAGGPGQFF
TRBD1	NA	TRBV7-6	TRBJ1-2	TGTGCCAGCAGCACGCCGGGACAGGGGACGTATGGCTACACCTTC	CASSTPGQGTYGYTF
NA	NA	TRBV11-2	TRBJ2-3	TGTGCCAGCAGTCTTGCTGGGGGGAGTGCCGCAGATACGCAGTATTTT	CASSLAGGSAADTQYF
TRBD1	NA	TRBV5-6	TRBJ2-1	TGTGCCAGCACTTACTGGCGAACAGGGACAGGGAATGAGCAGTTCTTC	CASTYWRTGTGNEQFF
TRBD1	NA	TRBV2	TRBJ1-5	TGTGCCAGCAGTGTACAGGGGCAGCAGCCCCAGCATTTT	CASSVQGQQPQHF
NA	NA	TRBV10-3	TRBJ2-5	TGTGCCATCAGTGACGCGGAGGAGACCCAGTACTTC	CAISDAEETQYF
TRBD1	NA	TRBV2	TRBJ2-2	TGTGCCAGCAGGGCCGGGACAGCATCCGGGGAGCTGTTTTTT	CASRAGTASGELFF
NA	few	TRBV24-1	TRBJ2-5	TGTGCCACCAGTACCGGGGATCTTGGAGAGACCCAGTACTTC	CATSTGDLGETQYF
NA	NA	TRBV27	TRBJ2-7	TGTGCCAGCAGTTTAACTAGCAATTCCTACGAGCAGTACTTC	CASSLTSNSYEQYF
TRBD1	once	TRBV7-8	TRBJ1-1	TGTGCCAGCAGCTCAAAAGACAGGGGGAACACTGAAGCTTTCTTT	CASSSKDRGNTEAFF
TRBD1	NA	TRBV2	TRBJ1-5	TGTGCCAGCAGTACAAAATGGACAGGGATCTGGCAGCCCCAGCATTTT	CASSTKWTGIWQPQHF
NA	NA	TRBV6-6	TRBJ1-2	TGTGCCAGCAGTTACTCGAGCGCTGGCTACACCTTC	CASSYSSAGYTF
TRBD1	NA	TRBV9	TRBJ1-3	TGTGCCAGCAGCCTTCGGGACAGCTCTGGAAACACCATATATTTT	CASSLRDSSGNTIYF
TRBD1	few	TRBV11-1	TRBJ1-4	TGTGCCAGCAGCTTCTCTCCGGACAGGGGTGAAAAACTGTTTTTT	CASSFSPDRGEKLFF
TRBD1	NA	TRBV7-9	TRBJ1-1	TGTGCCAGCAGCTTAGGCTGGGACAGTGGAGCTTTCTTT	CASSLGWDSGAFF
NA	NA	TRBV29-1	TRBJ1-5	TGCAGCGTTGACCAGGGCCCCAATCAGCCCCAGCATTTT	CSVDQGPNQPQHF
NA	NA	TRBV7-7	TRBJ2-5	TGTGCTAGCAGCTTCTCTAGCGTTCAAGAGACCCAGTACTTC	CASSFSSVQETQYF
NA	NA	TRBV11-2	TRBJ1-2	TGTGCCAGCAGCTTAGGAACAGAAAGTTTTGGCTACACCTTC	CASSLGTESFGYTF
NA	NA	TRBV6-2/TRBV6-3	TRBJ2-5	TGTGCCAGCAGTCCGACTCTCACCCGGCAGACCCAGTACTTC	CASSPTLTRQTQYF
NA	NA	TRBV11-1	TRBJ2-7	TGTGCCAGCAGCTTAGGTCAGTCGTTCTACGAGCAGTACTTC	CASSLGQSFYEQYF
TRBD1	once	TRBV6-5	TRBJ1-4	TGTGCCAGCAGCTCAAACAGGGGCGGAAATGAAAAACTGTTTTTT	CASSSNRGGNEKLFF
NA	NA	TRBV5-1	TRBJ2-1	TGCGCCAGCAGCTTGAATCAGGGTGTGTACAATGAGCAGTTCTTC	CASSLNQGVYNEQFF
NA	NA	TRBV7-7	TRBJ2-7	TGTGCTAGCAGCTTCGTCTCGGGGAGGGAGCAGTACTTC	CASSFVSGREQYF
TRBD1	NA	TRBV5-1	TRBJ1-1	TGCGCCAGCAGCTTGGAACAGGGGGCGCGGTACACTGAAGCTTTCTTT	CASSLEQGARYTEAFF
NA	NA	TRBV4-1	TRBJ1-6	TGCGCCAGCAGCCAAGATCCCCAGGGTAGCTCCTATAATTCACCCCTCCACTTT	CASSQDPQGSSYNSPLHF
TRBD1	NA	TRBV24-1	TRBJ1-5	TGTGCCACCAGTGACCGACAGGGCCGTCAGCCCCAGCATTTT	CATSDRQGRQPQHF
NA	NA	TRBV3-1/TRBV3-2	TRBJ2-5	TGTGCCAGCAGCCCCCTCAGCGGAGGAGGGGAGACCCAGTACTTC	CASSPLSGGGETQYF
NA	NA	TRBV6-1	TRBJ1-3	TGTGCCAGCAGTGACACGAGCTCTGGAAACACCATATATTTT	CASSDTSSGNTIYF
NA	NA	TRBV20-1	TRBJ2-1	TGCAGTGCTAGCTCCAATGAGCAGTTCTTC	CSASSNEQFF
TRBD1	NA	TRBV7-8	TRBJ1-5	TGTGCCAGCAGCTTAGGACAGGGGAATCAGCCCCAGCATTTT	CASSLGQGNQPQHF
NA	few	TRBV7-9	TRBJ1-1	TGTGCCAGCAGCCCACGGGGAGGGGAAGCTTTCTTT	CASSPRGGEAFF
NA	NA	TRBV5-1	TRBJ2-2	TGCGCCAGCAGCTTCAGGGGCCCCGGGGAGCTGTTTTTT	CASSFRGPGELFF
NA	NA	TRBV5-1	TRBJ2-7	TGCGCCAGCAGCTTGCCTAGCTTGGGCGAGCAGTACTTC	CASSLPSLGEQYF
TRBD2	NA	TRBV3-1/TRBV3-2	TRBJ2-4	TGTGCCAGCAGCCAAGATAGCGGGGGGGCGGGAAACATTCAGTACTTC	CASSQDSGGAGNIQYF
NA	NA	TRBV27	TRBJ2-7	TGTGCCAGCAGGGCCGGAGGGTCCCCAGAGCAGTACTTC	CASRAGGSPEQYF
NA	NA	TRBV6-6	TRBJ1-3	TGTGCCAGCACCCCCGACAGCTCTGGAAACACCATATATTTT	CASTPDSSGNTIYF
NA	NA	TRBV7-7	TRBJ2-1	TGTGCTAGCAGCTTTACTGTTAGCTCCTACAATGAGCAGTTCTTC	CASSFTVSSYNEQFF